Below, 16 T cell receptor beta chains from the same sample are listed, as sequenced in a study of response to subunit inactivated influenza vaccine. MiXCR, run by TCRdb on the RT-PCR reads, gives a single entry per CDR3 protein. The data hold 200,000 to 300,000 distinct CDR3 sequences, with 12% observed a single time. The starting material was non-naive T cells sorted from PBMCs, obtained approximately 15 days before vaccination. The origin of the receptors is a man aged 50-59 years who received an inactivated influenza vaccine.

The V and J genes are TRBV21-1 and TRBJ2-3; whether TRBD2, the table's D call, matches the DNA was not checked. TRBV21-1 represents a pseudogene. The CDR3 is 17 residues long. The CDR3 region has the DNA TGTGCCAGCAGGGGAACAGACGGGACTAGCAGCCCAGATACGCAGTATTTT. Protein sequence: CASRGTDGTSSPDTQYF.

J is TRBJ2-2 and V is TRBV7-2; D not certain. Germline loops: CDR1 SGHTA, CDR2 FQGNSA. The CDR3 runs 15 residues. V was pared by 5 bases and J by 2 bases, with 12 bases between. In DNA form, the CDR3 reads TGTGCCAGCAGCCCGGGCTTTGGAAACACCGGGGAGCTGTTTTTT. Translated, it gives CASSPGFGNTGELFF.

This chain links TRBV7-2 with TRBJ1-6; D is uncertain. The CDR3 is 15 residues long. The V end lost 5 bases, the J end lost 3 bases, and 11 bases lay between the germline ends. Germline V gives CDR1 SGHTA, CDR2 FQGNSA. Here the CDR3 reads CASSPRKSYNSPLHF. The CDR3 bases are TGTGCCAGCAGCCCCAGGAAAAGCTATAATTCACCCCTCCACTTT.

This chain links TRBV6-5 with TRBJ2-7; a possible D gene is TRBD2 (5 bases). Per the germline V gene, CDR1 is MNHEY and CDR2 is SVGAGI. CDR3 length: 15 residues. Trimming cost V 4 bases and J 3 bases, with 16 bases left between them. The CDR3 coding sequence is TGTGCCAGCAGTTCCCCGGGCCCCGGAGGCTACGAGCAGTACTTC. Protein product: CASSSPGPGGYEQYF.

The J gene is TRBJ1-5, the V gene TRBV9, with D perhaps TRBD1 (6 bases). V lost 1 base and J 1 base, leaving 9 bases between the germline ends. The CDR3 is made up of 15 amino acids. CDR1 and CDR2 (germline): SGDLS, YYNGEE. In DNA form, the CDR3 reads TGTGCCAGCAGCGTATCCGGACAGAGCAATCAGCCCCAGCATTTT. Translating it yields CASSVSGQSNQPQHF.

This clonotype was observed a few times. The chain couples TRBV7-2 to TRBJ2-7; perhaps D is TRBD1 or TRBD2 (5 bases each). V was pared by 6 bases and J by 3 bases, with 15 bases between. Looked up from germline, CDR1 is SGHTA and CDR2 is FQGNSA. The CDR3 runs 14 residues. Written as DNA, the CDR3 is TGTGCCAGCAGTCCAACCGGGACCCGCTACGAGCAGTACTTC. It encodes CASSPTGTRYEQYF.

The genes are TRBV7-9 and TRBJ2-7; 7 bases agree with TRBD1. The CDR3 covers 14 residues. Germline CDR1 reads SEHNR; CDR2 reads FQNEAQ (reference sequence). The junction had 9 bases not matched to a gene; V was cut back by 5 bases and J by 5 bases. CDR3: CASSPDRETNEQYF. The CDR3 DNA sequence: TGTGCCAGCAGCCCCGACAGGGAGACGAACGAGCAGTACTTC.

This clonotype showed up many times. The chain has TRBV3-1 and TRBJ1-6; perhaps TRBD1 as D (5 bases). Germline lookup yields CDR1 LGHDT and CDR2 YNNKEL (reference sequence). The V gene lost 4 bases and the J gene lost 0 bases, with 10 bases spanning the gap. The CDR3 totals 16 residues. The CDR3 DNA is TGTGCCAGCAGCCTTGAGGGGAGCTCCTATAATTCACCCCTCCACTTT. Protein sequence: CASSLEGSSYNSPLHF.

This clonotype was recorded a few times. The chain recombines TRBV3-1 with TRBJ1-6; D remains ambiguous. The CDR3 is made up of 14 amino acids. Trimming took 5 bases from V and 8 from J, leaving 13 bases between them. Germline V gene sequence: CDR1 LGHDT, CDR2 YNNKEL (reference sequence). The CDR3 bases are TGTGCCAGCAGCGAGACCGGGAAGGATTCACCCCTCCACTTT. This sequence encodes CASSETGKDSPLHF.

CDR3 in amino acids: CASSLEGGMNTEAFF. DNA of the CDR3: TGTGCCAGCAGCTTAGAGGGGGGAATGAACACTGAAGCTTTCTTT. The genes are TRBV5-5 and TRBJ1-1; a possible D gene is TRBD1 (6 bases). The CDR3 runs to 15 residues. CDR1 SGHKS and CDR2 YYEKEE come from the germline V gene (reference sequence). Between the trimmed V and J ends, which lost 2 bases and 0 bases, there was a span of 11 bases.

For the CDR3, the DNA is TGTGCCAGCAGTTATAGTAGCGGGGGGGGATACAATGAGCAGTTCTTC. It specifies CASSYSSGGGYNEQFF. This chain connects TRBV7-2 to TRBJ2-1; 11 nucleotides line up with TRBD2. V shed 6 bases, J shed 4 bases, and the junction held 8 bases outside the gene matches. CDR1 and CDR2 from the germline V gene are SGHTA and FQGNSA. The CDR3 spans 16 residues.

At least ten counts were recorded for this clonotype. This rearrangement joins TRBV20-1 to TRBJ2-7; D is unclear. V was cut by 0 bases and J by 5 bases, with 11 bases left in between. Looked up from germline, CDR1 is DFQATT and CDR2 is SNEGSKA (reference sequence). CDR3 length: 13 residues. CDR3 sequence reads: CSARDHADHEQYF. The CDR3 coding sequence is TGCAGTGCTAGAGATCACGCGGACCACGAGCAGTACTTC.

This clonotype was detected a few times. The chain joins TRBV6-2 or TRBV6-3 to TRBJ2-1, with 8 bases matching TRBD1. The CDR3 is made up of 14 amino acids. Germline loops: CDR1 MNHEY, CDR2 SVGEGT. V was clipped by 2 bases and J by 8 bases; unmatched bases: 5. For the CDR3, the DNA is TGTGCCAGCAGTTACAACAGGGGGGTGGATGAGCAGTTCTTC. Protein sequence: CASSYNRGVDEQFF.

This chain joins TRBV11-1 and TRBJ2-5; TRBD2 matches 12 bases. Looked up from germline, CDR1 is SGHAT and CDR2 is FQDESV (reference sequence). The CDR3 totals 20 residues. V lost 0 bases, J lost 4 bases, and 15 bases stayed unmatched. The CDR3 sequence: CASSLARRLAGAPYGETQYF. CDR3 sequence (DNA): TGTGCCAGCAGCTTAGCGCGTCGACTAGCGGGAGCCCCCTATGGAGAGACCCAGTACTTC.

There are many counts of this clonotype. The chain is built from TRBV7-9 and TRBJ1-1; D possibly corresponds to TRBD1 (6 bases). This CDR3 spans 15 amino acids. CDR1 and CDR2 (germline): SEHNR, FQNEAQ (reference sequence). Trimming took off 1 base at V and 3 bases at J, with 12 bases between the two ends. The CDR3 nucleotides read TGTGCCAGCAGCTTAGGACAGCCAGGGGACACTGAAGCTTTCTTT. As protein: CASSLGQPGDTEAFF.

This clonotype was recorded many times. The V and J genes are TRBV29-1 and TRBJ2-1, with 8 bases aligning to TRBD1. Germline CDR1 and CDR2: SQVTM and ANQGSEA. The CDR3 is 15 residues long. After removal of 4 bases from V and 5 bases from J, the junction contained 10 bases not matched to a gene. The CDR3 bases are TGCAGCGTTGGCAGGGGGCCGGGGATCAACAATGAGCAGTTCTTC. It codes for CSVGRGPGINNEQFF.